These 30 T cell receptor beta chains were sequenced from one sample in a study of blood T cell repertoires in COVID-19. Sequencing was performed with immunoSEQ multiplex PCR; in TCRdb, only in-frame clones are kept and a portion is missing. The profile shows some 150,000 clones, about 86% of them singletons. Sequencing used peripheral blood. The receptors here all came from a woman aged 55-70 years with acute or convalescent COVID-19.

The CDR3 sequence is CASRLDRATNTGELFF. CDR3 DNA sequence: TGTGCCAGCAGACTGGACAGGGCCACGAACACCGGGGAGCTGTTTTTT. The rearrangement joins TRBV5-6 to TRBJ2-2; 8 bases match TRBD1. The CDR3 contains 16 residues. Germline CDR1 is SGHDT and CDR2 is YYEEEE. V shed 5 bases, J shed 0 bases, and the junction held 6 bases outside the gene matches. The complete variable domain, with remaining parts taken from reference TRBV5-6 and TRBJ2-2, reads DAGVTQSPTHLIKTRGQQVTLRCSPKSGHDTVSWYQQALGQGPQFIFQYYEEEERQRGNFPDRFSGHQFPNYSSELNVNALLLGDSALYLCASRLDRATNTGELFFGEGSRLTVL.

On this clone itself: Distinct nucleotide sequences in the sample also encode this CDR3. The chain carries TRBV7-9 and TRBJ2-7; TRBD1 agrees at 8 bases. Germline CDR1 SEHNR, CDR2 FQNEAQ (reference sequence). V shed 1 base, J shed 4 bases, and the junction held 3 bases outside the gene matches. This CDR3 region has 14 residues. The CDR3 protein is CASSLGTGLYEQYF. The CDR3 coding sequence is TGTGCCAGCAGCTTAGGGACAGGGCTGTACGAGCAGTACTTC. Supplemented by reference TRBV7-9 and TRBJ2-7, the full variable domain reads DTGVSQNPRHKITKRGQNVTFRCDPISEHNRLYWYRQTLGQGPEFLTYFQNEAQLEKSRLLSDRFSAERPKGSFSTLEIQRTEQGDSAMYLCASSLGTGLYEQYFGPGTRLTVT.

This chain uses TRBV6-5 with TRBJ1-5; perhaps TRBD1 as D (6 bases). Germline assignment: CDR1 MNHEY and CDR2 SVGAGI. This CDR3 is 13 amino acids long. The V end was cut by 6 bases, the J end by 4 bases, with 10 bases between. Here the CDR3 reads CASSLQGNQPQHF. The CDR3 DNA reads as TGTGCCAGCAGCCTACAGGGAAATCAGCCCCAGCATTTT.

The chain joins TRBV7-2 to TRBJ2-7; 7 positions match TRBD2. The V segment lost 0 bases and the J segment 5 bases; nucleotides outside the gene matches: 10. Germline CDR1 reads SGHTA; CDR2 reads FQGNSA. This CDR3 has 16 amino acids. CDR3 loop: CASSLALGLAVHEQYF. For the CDR3, the DNA is TGTGCCAGCAGCTTAGCCTTAGGTCTAGCGGTCCACGAGCAGTACTTC.

The V gene is TRBV5-1, the J gene TRBJ2-7, with D possibly TRBD1 on 6 matching bases. CDR3 length: 13 residues. Trimming left V 4 bases short and J 2 bases short, with 10 bases between. From germline, CDR1 is SGHRS and CDR2 YFSETQ. The CDR3 region is CASSRRGTYEQYF. For the CDR3, the DNA is TGCGCCAGCAGCCGCAGGGGAACCTACGAGCAGTACTTC.

J is TRBJ1-1 and V is TRBV10-3; 7 positions agree with TRBD1. V was pared by 4 bases and J by 1 base, with 9 bases of the junction left unmatched. Germline assignment: CDR1 ENHRY and CDR2 SYGVKD. This CDR3 spans 16 amino acids. The CDR3 sequence is CAISARDSLTNTEAFF. The CDR3 DNA follows: TGTGCCATCAGTGCCCGGGACAGCCTTACGAACACTGAAGCTTTCTTT.

The rearrangement uses TRBV30 and TRBJ1-6; 11 bases line up with TRBD1. V gave up 1 base and J gave up 10 bases; unmatched junction bases: 6. Per the germline V gene, CDR1 is GTSNPN and CDR2 is SVGIG (reference sequence). The CDR3 consists of 15 residues. Here the CDR3 reads CAWSAQGTGGSPLHF. In DNA, the CDR3 is TGTGCCTGGAGTGCCCAGGGGACAGGGGGATCACCCCTCCACTTT.

The V gene is TRBV6-6, the J gene TRBJ1-5; the match to TRBD1 covers 10 bases. CDR1 is MNHNY and CDR2 is SVGAGI in the germline V gene (reference sequence). Germline trimming cut 6 bases from V and 1 base from J; bases unmatched to any gene: 6. The CDR3 has 16 amino acids. The CDR3 is CASRPGQGRSNQPQHF. CDR3 coding DNA: TGTGCCAGCAGGCCGGGACAGGGGAGAAGCAATCAGCCCCAGCATTTT.

V and J are TRBV9 and TRBJ2-1; 7 bases align to TRBD2. J lost 5 bases, V lost 0 bases, and 5 bases had no gene match. The CDR3 runs 15 residues. CDR1 is SGDLS and CDR2 is YYNGEE in the germline V gene. Written as DNA, the CDR3 is TGTGCCAGCAGCGTAGTAGAGCGGGGAAACAATGAGCAGTTCTTC. It yields the protein CASSVVERGNNEQFF.

The J gene is TRBJ2-2, the V gene TRBV5-4; 8 nucleotides align to TRBD2. V was clipped by 10 bases and J by 1 base; unmatched bases: 9. This CDR3 is 15 amino acids long. CDR1 is SGHNT and CDR2 is YYREEE in the germline V gene (reference sequence). This CDR3 is CASQRGGVNTGELFF. DNA for the CDR3: TGTGCCTCCCAACGGGGGGGGGTGAACACCGGGGAGCTGTTTTTT.

The CDR3 DNA sequence: TGTGCCAGCCGGGGGGACCGAGGGAATGGCTACACCTTC. Protein product: CASRGDRGNGYTF. V is TRBV7-9 and J is TRBJ1-2; possible D gene TRBD1, 5 bases. V lost 8 bases and J lost 6, with 16 bases in between. Germline V gene data show CDR1 as SEHNR and CDR2 as FQNEAQ (reference sequence). CDR3 length: 13 residues.

The chain joins TRBV20-1 to TRBJ2-1; the D gene is possibly TRBD1 (6 bases). CDR1 DFQATT and CDR2 SNEGSKA come from the germline V gene (reference sequence). CDR3 length: 13 residues. Trimming pared 3 bases from V and 4 bases from J, leaving 10 bases between. Here the CDR3 reads CSASSTGYNEQFF. The CDR3 DNA follows: TGCAGTGCTAGTTCAACAGGGTACAATGAGCAGTTCTTC.

This chain links TRBV19 with TRBJ2-7; 8 nucleotides match TRBD2. The ends lost 6 bases at V and 3 bases at J; junction bases unmatched: 7. Germline loops: CDR1 LNHDA, CDR2 SQIVND (reference sequence). CDR3 length equals 14 residues. The CDR3 region is CASSVGGAVYEQYF. The CDR3 coding sequence is TGTGCCAGTAGCGTCGGGGGGGCTGTCTACGAGCAGTACTTC. The whole variable domain, filled in from reference TRBV19 and TRBJ2-7, reads DGGITQSPKYLFRKEGQNVTLSCEQNLNHDAMYWYRQDPGQGLRLIYYSQIVNDFQKGDIAEGYSVSREKKESFPLTVTSAQKNPTAFYLCASSVGGAVYEQYFGPGTRLTVT.

For the CDR3, the DNA is TGCGCCAGCAGCCCAGGCGAGGCGGGGAACTATGGCTACACCTTC. It is translated as CASSPGEAGNYGYTF. The chain employs TRBV4-3 and TRBJ1-2; D not certain. Germline V gene lookup returns CDR1 LGHNA and CDR2 YSLEER. The CDR3 has 15 amino acids. V was trimmed by 4 bases and J by 2 bases, leaving 14 bases between them.

This chain joins TRBV11-2 and TRBJ1-5; possibly TRBD1 for D (6 bases). Looked up from germline, CDR1 is SGHAT and CDR2 is FQNNGV. The CDR3 sequence is 16 residues long. The V end lost 5 bases, the J end lost 1 base, and 15 bases lay between the germline ends. The CDR3 sequence is CASSLYSGTSNQPQHF. CDR3 sequence (DNA): TGTGCCAGCAGCCTATATTCCGGGACAAGCAATCAGCCCCAGCATTTT.

This sequence joins TRBV9 and TRBJ1-1, with 7 bases matching TRBD1. This CDR3 contains 15 residues. V lost 0 bases, J lost 5 bases, and 7 bases stayed unmatched. Germline V gene data show CDR1 as SGDLS and CDR2 as YYNGEE. CDR3 DNA: TGTGCCAGCAGCGTAGAGGGCAGGGGGAATACTGAAGCTTTCTTT. This translates into CASSVEGRGNTEAFF.

V is TRBV10-1 and J is TRBJ2-1; 8 bases fit TRBD2. The germline CDR1 and CDR2 sequences are WNHNN and SYGVQD (reference sequence). J was trimmed by 6 bases and V by 4 bases; bases with no gene match: 5. The CDR3 is 14 amino acids. CDR3 in amino acids: CASSVTSGSNEQFF. CDR3 bases: TGCGCCAGCAGTGTCACTAGCGGAAGCAATGAGCAGTTCTTC.

The chain employs TRBV9 and TRBJ1-6; D is unclear. In germline, CDR1 is SGDLS, CDR2 YYNGEE. V was cut by 0 bases and J by 3 bases, with 10 bases left in between. The length of the CDR3 is 16 residues. CDR3 amino acids: CASSVDARNYNSPLHF. CDR3 coding DNA: TGTGCCAGCAGCGTAGATGCGAGAAACTATAATTCACCCCTCCACTTT.

This clone is a singleton in its sample. The chain carries TRBV14 and TRBJ1-6; a weak D match, TRBD1 (5 bases). V was shortened by 4 bases and J by 3 bases, with 13 bases between the two germline ends. Germline CDR1 reads SGHDN; CDR2 reads FVKESK. The CDR3 length is 16 residues. The CDR3 region is CASSLVGHGYNSPLHF. The DNA of the CDR3 is TGTGCCAGCAGCCTCGTAGGACACGGCTATAATTCACCCCTCCACTTT.

The rearrangement joins TRBV3-1 (or the pseudogene TRBV3-2) to TRBJ2-3; D is possibly TRBD2 (6 bases). CDR1 and CDR2 (germline): LGHDT, YNNKEL (reference sequence). The CDR3 consists of 18 residues. The V and J ends lost 3 bases and 2 bases respectively, with 21 bases between them. The CDR3 DNA is TGTGCCAGCAGCCAGTTGGGTGGGACTCATCATCACACAGATACGCAGTATTTT. Amino acids: CASSQLGGTHHHTDTQYF.

The genes are TRBV29-1 and TRBJ1-1, with 7 bases matching TRBD1. The germline V gene has CDR1 SQVTM and CDR2 ANQGSEA. V shed 3 bases, J shed 1 base, and the junction held 5 bases outside the gene matches. This CDR3 has 14 amino acids. The CDR3 loop is CSVEVRGTNTEAFF. Here the CDR3 DNA reads TGCAGCGTTGAGGTCAGGGGGACGAACACTGAAGCTTTCTTT.

This clone showed up just a few times. Other DNA sequences in this specimen translate into the identical CDR3. The chain uses TRBV5-1 and TRBJ2-7; no reliable D call. The V end lost 0 bases, the J end lost 3 bases, and 7 bases lay between the germline ends. Germline CDR1 and CDR2: SGHRS and YFSETQ. The CDR3 has 13 residues. Written as DNA, the CDR3 is TGCGCCAGCAGCTTGGAGTACGGCTACGAGCAGTACTTC. Its protein product is CASSLEYGYEQYF.

The genes are TRBV7-6 and TRBJ1-5; 9 positions agree with TRBD1. With 5 bases clipped from V and 6 bases from J, the junction kept 8 bases outside the gene matches. This CDR3 is built from 15 residues. Germline CDR1 is SGHVS and CDR2 is FNYEAQ. CDR3 residues: CASSLDRGRSQPQHF. The CDR3, as DNA: TGTGCCAGCAGCCTGGACAGGGGAAGGAGTCAGCCCCAGCATTTT. The full variable domain, completed using reference TRBV7-6 and TRBJ1-5, is GAGVSQSPRYKVTKRGQDVALRCDPISGHVSLYWYRQALGQGPEFLTYFNYEAQQDKSGLPNDRFSAERPEGSISTLTIQRTEQRDSAMYRCASSLDRGRSQPQHFGDGTRLSIL.

The chain carries TRBV6-6 and TRBJ2-7, with D unresolved. This CDR3 has 13 residues. Germline assignment: CDR1 MNHNY and CDR2 SVGAGI (reference sequence). Trimming shortened V by 2 bases and J by 4 bases, and 9 bases separated the two germline ends. The CDR3 here is CASSYLKAYEQYF. The CDR3 region has the DNA TGTGCCAGCAGTTACCTAAAAGCGTACGAGCAGTACTTC.

The chain links TRBV27 to TRBJ1-4; TRBD1 aligns across 7 bases. The CDR3 sequence is 16 residues long. The V gene's germline CDR1 is MNHEY and CDR2 SMNVEV (reference sequence). Germline trimming cut 4 bases from V and 7 bases from J; bases unmatched to any gene: 12. The CDR3 DNA sequence: TGTGCCAGCAGTTCGCGGGGGGACAGAGCGGGTGAAAAACTGTTTTTT. This codes for CASSSRGDRAGEKLFF. The complete variable domain, with remaining parts taken from reference TRBV27 and TRBJ1-4, reads EAQVTQNPRYLITVTGKKLTVTCSQNMNHEYMSWYRQDPGLGLRQIYYSMNVEVTDKGDVPEGYKVSRKEKRNFPLILESPSPNQTSLYFCASSSRGDRAGEKLFFGSGTQLSVL.

This clone was counted between two and nine times. The J gene is TRBJ2-3, the V gene TRBV7-2; possibly TRBD2 for D (6 bases). Germline-derived CDR1 and CDR2 are SGHTA and FQGNSA. Trimming took off 2 bases at V and 2 bases at J, with 11 bases between the two ends. The CDR3 length is 15 residues. Here the CDR3 reads CASSLMGLYTDTQYF. CDR3 nucleotides: TGTGCCAGCAGCTTAATGGGACTGTACACAGATACGCAGTATTTT.

V gene TRBV4-2 combines with J gene TRBJ2-7; D ambiguous. The length of the CDR3 is 13 residues. Trimming stripped 1 base from V and 0 bases from J, with 4 bases between. The germline CDR1 and CDR2 sequences are LGHNA and YNFKEQ. The CDR3, as DNA: TGTGCCAGCAGCCAAGTCCTCTCCTACGAGCAGTACTTC. Its translation: CASSQVLSYEQYF.

This clone was counted between two and nine times. Distinct nucleotide sequences in the sample also encode this CDR3. This chain uses TRBV2 with TRBJ2-5; TRBD1 matches 9 bases. Germline V gives CDR1 SNHLY, CDR2 FYNNEI. The V and J ends lost 6 bases and 3 bases, in that order; junction bases with no gene match: 2. CDR3 length equals 13 residues. The CDR3 sequence is CASSRDREETQYF. The CDR3 nucleotides read TGTGCCAGCAGCCGGGACAGGGAAGAGACCCAGTACTTC. Drawing the rest from reference TRBV2 and TRBJ2-5, the complete variable domain is EPEVTQTPSHQVTQMGQEVILRCVPISNHLYFYWYRQILGQKVEFLVSFYNNEISEKSEIFDDQFSVERPDGSNFTLKIRSTKLEDSAMYFCASSRDREETQYFGPGTRLLVL.

The table lists this clone with a count of one. A read error is possible here, since a much larger clone lies one base away. The V call is TRBV28, the J call TRBJ1-5, with 7 bases matching TRBD1. This CDR3 has 13 residues. The germline V gene has CDR1 MDHEN and CDR2 SYDVKM. V was pared by 6 bases and J by 5 bases, with 4 bases of the junction left unmatched. The DNA of the CDR3 is TGTGCCAGCAGCTTGACAGGGCATCAGCCCCAGCATTTT. As protein: CASSLTGHQPQHF.

This chain links TRBV12-3 or TRBV12-4 with TRBJ1-2; the D gene is possibly TRBD1 (5 bases). V lost 3 bases and J 5 bases, leaving 10 bases between the germline ends. The CDR3 extends over 13 amino acids. The CDR3 reads CASSLKGPYGYTF. The CDR3 region has the DNA TGTGCCAGCAGTTTGAAGGGGCCGTATGGCTACACCTTC.